The T cell receptor beta chain described here comes from a study of CD8 T cells in Susac syndrome. Germline V CDR1 and CDR2: MNHEY, SVGAGI. The CDR3 is 13 amino acids. Trimming pared 4 bases from V and 2 bases from J, leaving 9 bases between. This clonotype occurred once. Random hexamers were used to reverse transcribe about 0.5 to 1 ug of RNA. TCRdb passed the immunoSEQ multiplex PCR reads through MiXCR, listing each CDR3 protein once. The profile shows 250,000 to 300,000 distinct CDR3 sequences, 70% to 90% of them singletons. The study used treatment-naive patients who had stable or active relapsing-remitting disease as multiple sclerosis controls.

The sample was CD8+ T cells from PBMCs. The sequence was collected from a human donor with multiple sclerosis. V gene TRBV6-5 combines with J gene TRBJ2-7; unclear D gene. The CDR3 DNA is TGTGCCAGCAGTTGGGCTTATGCCTACGAGCAGTACTTC. Its protein product is CASSWAYAYEQYF.